These 3 T cell receptor beta chains share one sample of origin, sequenced in a study of cytomegalovirus exposure and HLA in healthy donors. 13 Jbeta primers and 60 Vbeta primers were used for the PCR. This table comes from immunoSEQ multiplex PCR, and its TCRdb copy is limited to in-frame clones, with some not included. The sample yields some 170,000 clones, around 75% seen once. The sequenced sample consisted of PBMCs. All receptors come from a woman aged 45-60 years in good health and CMV-seropositive.

V usage is TRBV27 and J usage is TRBJ1-2; 8 bases match TRBD1. Trimming removed 3 bases from V and 3 bases from J; junction bases left unmatched: 3. Per germline, CDR1 MNHEY and CDR2 SMNVEV (reference sequence). The CDR3 consists of 14 residues. The CDR3 is CASSLTGAHYGYTF. Here the CDR3 DNA reads TGTGCCAGCAGTTTGACAGGGGCCCACTATGGCTACACCTTC.

The rearrangement uses TRBV13 and TRBJ2-7; weak D call: TRBD2 (7 bases). The CDR3 is 15 amino acids. Looked up from germline, CDR1 is PRHDT and CDR2 is FYEKMQ (reference sequence). Between the trimmed V and J ends, which lost 1 base and 5 bases, there was a span of 15 bases. The CDR3 protein is CASSLEGGLSNEQYF. The CDR3 DNA is TGTGCCAGCAGCTTAGAGGGGGGGCTTTCCAACGAGCAGTACTTC.

The chain carries TRBV6-1 and TRBJ2-5, with 11 bases aligning to TRBD1. The junction had 9 bases not matched to a gene; V was cut back by 8 bases and J by 4 bases. The CDR3 spans 15 residues. Germline CDR1 is MNHNS and CDR2 is SASEGT. DNA of the CDR3: TGTGCCAGCCGCTTTCGAGGACAGGGGGCAGAGACCCAGTACTTC. Translation gives CASRFRGQGAETQYF.